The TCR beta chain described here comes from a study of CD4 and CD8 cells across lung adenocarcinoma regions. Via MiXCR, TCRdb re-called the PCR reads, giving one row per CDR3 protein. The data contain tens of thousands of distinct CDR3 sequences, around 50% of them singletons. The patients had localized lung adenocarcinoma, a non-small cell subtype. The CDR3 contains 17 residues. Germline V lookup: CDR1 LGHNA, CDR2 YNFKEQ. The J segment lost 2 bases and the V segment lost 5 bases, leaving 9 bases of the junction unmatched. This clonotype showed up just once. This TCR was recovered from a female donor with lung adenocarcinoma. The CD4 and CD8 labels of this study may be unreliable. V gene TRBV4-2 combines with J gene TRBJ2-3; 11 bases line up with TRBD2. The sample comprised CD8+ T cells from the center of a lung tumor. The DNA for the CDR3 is TGTGCCAGCAGCTCTTCGACTAGCGGGGATGCCACAGATACGCAGTATTTT. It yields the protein CASSSSTSGDATDTQYF.